Following are 28 T cell receptor beta chains from one sample sequenced in a study of breast tumors, draining lymph nodes, adjacent tissues. Breast cancer patients provided tissue from their axillary draining lymph nodes. TCRdb redid the calling of the multiplex PCR reads with MiXCR, one entry per CDR3 protein. The sample yields 200,000 or so distinct CDR3 sequences, 31% seen once. The sequenced sample consisted of axillary lymph node tissue. Every receptor here comes from a female donor with breast cancer. Some clones in this sample may be carry-over from other donors' samples.

This clonotype has more than one count but fewer than ten. The chain recombines TRBV5-6 with TRBJ2-5; D is ambiguous. The CDR3 contains 15 residues. V shed 0 bases and J shed 5 bases, with 14 bases lying between them. CDR1 SGHDT and CDR2 YYEEEE come from the germline V gene. The CDR3 region is CASSLAGPALETQYF. The CDR3 DNA reads TGTGCCAGCAGCTTGGCTGGACCAGCGTTGGAGACCCAGTACTTC.

This clonotype was observed many times. The chain carries TRBV9 and TRBJ2-5; TRBD2 aligns across 11 bases. The CDR3 consists of 15 residues. CDR1 is SGDLS and CDR2 is YYNGEE in the germline V gene. The junction had 3 bases not matched to a gene; V was cut back by 3 bases and J by 2 bases. In DNA form, the CDR3 reads TGTGCCAGCAGCGGGGGACTAGCGGTACAAGAGACCCAGTACTTC. Translation: CASSGGLAVQETQYF.

The CDR3 spells CSVVYYLGHNEQFF. CDR3 bases: TGCAGCGTTGTTTACTACTTAGGGCACAATGAGCAGTTCTTC. The rearrangement joins TRBV29-1 to TRBJ2-1; D is uncertain. CDR3 length equals 14 residues. The germline CDR1 and CDR2 sequences are SQVTM and ANQGSEA. V was clipped by 4 bases and J by 5 bases, with 15 bases between them.

This rearrangement joins TRBV7-9 to TRBJ2-2; unclear D gene. Trimming cost V 5 bases and J 7 bases, with 17 bases left between them. The CDR3 length is 15 residues. Germline loops: CDR1 SEHNR, CDR2 FQNEAQ (reference sequence). CDR3 in amino acids: CASSGSRALSGELFF. The DNA for the CDR3 is TGTGCCAGCAGCGGTAGCCGCGCGCTCAGCGGGGAGCTGTTTTTT.

This chain uses TRBV15 with TRBJ2-7; 10 bases match TRBD1. The CDR3 loop spans 14 amino acids. V lost 3 bases and J lost 7; bases outside the gene matches: 6. Germline-derived CDR1 and CDR2 are LNHNV and YYDKDF (reference sequence). The DNA for the CDR3 is TGTGCCACCAGCAGTACGGGACAGGGGAGGGAGCAGTACTTC. It specifies CATSSTGQGREQYF.

This clonotype was counted between two and nine times. The J gene is TRBJ2-1, the V gene TRBV6-1; 9 positions match TRBD2. CDR3 size: 16 residues. V was pared by 2 bases and J by 5 bases, with 7 bases of the junction left unmatched. Germline V gene lookup returns CDR1 MNHNS and CDR2 SASEGT. CDR3 sequence (DNA): TGTGCCAGCAGTGAACCTAGCGGGGAGGGCGACAATGAGCAGTTCTTC. It is translated as CASSEPSGEGDNEQFF.

This clonotype was counted only a few times. The J gene is TRBJ2-1, the V gene TRBV13; possibly TRBD2 for D (7 bases). This CDR3 is built from 17 residues. Germline V gene lookup returns CDR1 PRHDT and CDR2 FYEKMQ (reference sequence). Trimming took 2 bases from V and 8 from J, leaving 22 bases between them. CDR3 residues: CASSLPKGGGAFDEQFF. Written as DNA, the CDR3 is TGTGCCAGCAGCTTACCTAAAGGGGGGGGGGCCTTCGATGAGCAGTTCTTC.

The chain is built from TRBV24-1 and TRBJ2-7; TRBD2 matches 9 bases. V was pared by 9 bases and J by 6 bases, with 20 bases of the junction left unmatched. The CDR3 is 17 residues long. Germline CDR1 and CDR2: KGHDR and SFDVKD. In DNA, the CDR3 is TGTGCCACCCCACCCGAAGGAGCGGGGGGACCCGCGCGCGAGCAGTACTTC. Translation gives CATPPEGAGGPAREQYF.

Of note for this clonotype: A read error may explain this, as a much larger clone is one base away. The chain recombines TRBV7-8 with TRBJ2-5; 8 nucleotides align to TRBD1. The CDR3 length is 15 residues. CDR1 is SGHVS, CDR2 FQNEAQ, per germline. CDR3 region: CASSSNRGSRETQHF. The CDR3 coding sequence is TGTGCCAGCAGCTCAAACAGGGGGTCTCGAGAGACCCAGCACTTC.

V is TRBV6-1 and J is TRBJ2-7; D might be TRBD1 (6 bases). V gave up 6 bases and J gave up 3 bases, with 24 bases separating them. Per germline, CDR1 MNHNS and CDR2 SASEGT. The CDR3 runs 17 residues. CDR3 bases: TGTGCCAGCAGATTTAAGGGGATGGAACAGGGTGACTACGAGCAGTACTTC. This gives the protein CASRFKGMEQGDYEQYF.

This clonotype was detected many times. V and J are TRBV19 and TRBJ2-1; possible D gene TRBD2, 7 bases. The V end lost 4 bases, the J end lost 9 bases, and 13 bases lay between the germline ends. This CDR3 has 13 amino acids. From germline, CDR1 is LNHDA and CDR2 SQIVND (reference sequence). CDR3 sequence: CASSTYREGEQFF. Written as DNA, the CDR3 is TGTGCCAGTAGTACTTACAGGGAGGGTGAGCAGTTCTTC.

V gene TRBV2 combines with J gene TRBJ2-3, with 7 positions matching TRBD2. The CDR3 spans 15 residues. Germline V lookup: CDR1 SNHLY, CDR2 FYNNEI. V was pared by 6 bases and J by 11 bases, with 17 bases of the junction left unmatched. The CDR3 reads CASRELAGLYNEQYF. CDR3 bases: TGTGCCAGCAGGGAATTAGCGGGTCTCTACAATGAGCAGTATTTT.

This clonotype was seen many times. The CDR3 DNA sequence: TGTGCCAGTAGTAAGGGACAGGGGGCTTGGGAGCAGTACTTC. This gives the protein CASSKGQGAWEQYF. The gene calls are TRBV19 and TRBJ2-7; 12 bases line up with TRBD1. Trimming cost V 4 bases and J 7 bases; bases outside gene matches: 5. The CDR3 contains 14 residues. Germline assignment: CDR1 LNHDA and CDR2 SQIVND (reference sequence).

The sample holds many counts of this clonotype. CDR3 loop: CASTGARNEKLFF. In nucleotides, the CDR3 is TGTGCCAGCACCGGGGCCCGTAATGAAAAACTGTTTTTT. The chain combines TRBV3-1 with TRBJ1-4; tentatively, D is TRBD1 (5 bases). The CDR3 extends over 13 amino acids. V was trimmed by 7 bases and J by 4 bases, leaving 10 bases between them. Germline CDR1 reads LGHDT; CDR2 reads YNNKEL (reference sequence).

With regard to this clonotype: One junction end disagrees with the germline gene, perhaps due to a read error. J is TRBJ1-6 and V is TRBV7-2, with D tentatively TRBD1 (6 bases). This CDR3 region has 14 residues. Germline V gene sequence: CDR1 SGHTA, CDR2 FQGNSA. CDR3: CASSLDGGPGAPTF. The CDR3 DNA sequence: TGTGCCAGCAGCTTGGACGGGGGGCCCGGCGCCCCAACCTTT.

The J gene is TRBJ1-1, the V gene TRBV7-2; possible D gene TRBD1, 5 bases. The ends were cut back, 5 bases at V and 5 bases at J, with 12 bases in the middle. This CDR3 is 13 amino acids long. In germline, CDR1 is SGHTA, CDR2 FQGNSA. CDR3 sequence: CASSLRGATEAFF. The CDR3 DNA reads TGTGCCAGCAGCCTAAGGGGAGCGACTGAAGCTTTCTTT.

This clonotype was detected ten times or more. The CDR3, as DNA: TGTGCCATCAGTGAAAGGGAGGAGACCCAGTACTTC. It yields the protein CAISEREETQYF. The chain links TRBV10-3 to TRBJ2-5, with D possibly being TRBD2 (5 bases). This CDR3 contains 12 residues. Trimming took 3 bases from V and 5 from J, leaving 7 bases between them. Germline V CDR1 and CDR2: ENHRY, SYGVKD.

In its sample, this clonotype was seen many times. The chain carries TRBV20-1 and TRBJ2-7; 8 positions agree with TRBD2. V trimming: 6 bases; J trimming: 2 bases; junction bases outside the gene matches: 12. CDR1 DFQATT and CDR2 SNEGSKA come from the germline V gene (reference sequence). The CDR3 loop spans 15 amino acids. The CDR3 bases are TGCAGTGCCCCAGGGAGGGGGACTAGTACCTACGAGCAGTACTTC. It encodes CSAPGRGTSTYEQYF.

Many counts were recorded for this clonotype. The J gene is TRBJ1-3, the V gene TRBV5-1; D is unresolved. Trimming shortened V by 0 bases and J by 2 bases, and 9 bases separated the two germline ends. Germline V gene sequence: CDR1 SGHRS, CDR2 YFSETQ. The CDR3 loop spans 15 amino acids. This CDR3 reads CASSLAGVTGNTIYF. The DNA for the CDR3 is TGCGCCAGCAGCTTGGCCGGGGTTACTGGAAACACCATATATTTT.

Comment on this clonotype: A junction end diverges from the germline sequence, so it may reflect a read error. J is TRBJ1-1 and V is TRBV5-1; D is possibly TRBD1 (5 bases). This CDR3 region has 13 residues. In germline, CDR1 is SGHRS, CDR2 YFSETQ. Here the CDR3 DNA reads TGCGCCAGCGGGGCGGGTGGTAACACTGACGCTTTCTTT. Protein: CASGAGGNTDAFF. The variable domain in full, completed from reference TRBV5-1 and TRBJ1-1, reads KAGVTQTPRYLIKTRGQQVTLSCSPISGHRSVSWYQQTPGQGLQFLFEYFSETQRNKGNFPGRFSGRQFSNSRSEMNVSTLELGDSALYLCASGAGGNTDAFFGQGTRLTVV.

A remark on this clonotype: A much larger clone differs from this one at a single base, so this may be a read error. The chain combines TRBV12-3 or TRBV12-4 with TRBJ2-7; TRBD1 matches 8 bases. The CDR3 contains 15 residues. V lost 4 bases and J lost 2; bases outside the gene matches: 7. CDR3 bases: TGTGCCAGCAGTTGCGGACAGGGTAAAACCTACGAGCAGTACTTC. It is translated as CASSCGQGKTYEQYF.

Points on this clonotype: The germline gene is not matched at one end of the junction; a read error may be the cause. The chain employs TRBV20-1 and TRBJ2-1; D is possibly TRBD2 (5 bases). This CDR3 comprises 14 residues. Germline loops: CDR1 DFQATT, CDR2 SNEGSKA (reference sequence). This CDR3 is CSTRDVAEITEQFF. CDR3 in DNA: TGCAGTACTAGAGATGTGGCGGAAATTACTGAGCAGTTCTTC.

In this sample, this clonotype turned up many times. The V call is TRBV6-1, the J call TRBJ1-2; 8 bases match TRBD1. Per the germline V gene, CDR1 is MNHNS and CDR2 is SASEGT. With 5 bases clipped from V and 5 bases from J, the junction kept 7 bases outside the gene matches. The CDR3 runs 14 residues. The CDR3 sequence is CASSRQGKDYGYTF. The CDR3 DNA reads as TGTGCCAGCAGTAGACAGGGGAAAGATTATGGCTACACCTTC.

This clonotype was counted ten times or more. The rearrangement uses TRBV5-1 and TRBJ2-2, with D possibly being TRBD1 (5 bases). The CDR3 loop spans 15 amino acids. From germline, CDR1 is SGHRS and CDR2 YFSETQ. Trimming took off 9 bases at V and 1 base at J, with 16 bases between the two ends. The CDR3 loop reads CATRKGMGNTGELFF. For the CDR3, the DNA is TGCGCCACCCGGAAGGGGATGGGGAACACCGGGGAGCTGTTTTTT.

This clonotype has at least ten counts. The chain employs TRBV7-2 and TRBJ1-5; unclear D gene. The ends were cut back, 5 bases at V and 6 bases at J, with 11 bases in the middle. CDR3 length: 13 residues. Per the germline V gene, CDR1 is SGHTA and CDR2 is FQGNSA. The CDR3, as DNA: TGTGCCAGCAGCCCAAGGACCCTTCAGCCCCAGCATTTT. It yields the protein CASSPRTLQPQHF.

In its sample, this clonotype was seen a few times. A single base separates this from a much larger clone, so it may be a read error. This sequence joins TRBV20-1 and TRBJ2-1; 14 bases align to TRBD2. After removal of 8 bases from V and 9 bases from J, the junction contained 15 bases not matched to a gene. The CDR3 covers 16 residues. Germline values: CDR1 DFQATT, CDR2 SNEGSKA (reference sequence). The CDR3: CSTVRGLAGAPIEQFF. As DNA, the CDR3 is TGCAGTACAGTCAGGGGACTAGCGGGAGCGCCTATTGAGCAGTTCTTC.

The chain recombines TRBV10-3 with TRBJ1-2; no firm D call. CDR1 and CDR2 from the germline V gene are ENHRY and SYGVKD. The CDR3 has 14 residues. Trimming left V 3 bases short and J 4 bases short, with 12 bases between. The CDR3 region is CAISETFRAYGYTF. The CDR3 DNA reads as TGTGCCATCAGTGAAACCTTTAGGGCCTATGGCTACACCTTC.

This clonotype was seen repeatedly, ten times or more. V and J are TRBV10-3 and TRBJ1-5, with 8 bases lining up with TRBD1. The CDR3 contains 16 residues. V was clipped by 2 bases and J by 0 bases; unmatched bases: 3. Germline CDR1 reads ENHRY; CDR2 reads SYGVKD. The CDR3: CAISETGGRSNQPQHF. The CDR3 nucleotides are TGTGCCATCAGTGAGACAGGGGGGCGTAGCAATCAGCCCCAGCATTTT.